What follows are 29 T cell receptor beta chains derived from one specimen sequenced in a study of cytomegalovirus exposure and HLA in healthy donors. Assay used: immunoSEQ multiplex PCR; TCRdb lists only in-frame clones, some missing. The sample carries 300,000 to 400,000 clones, over 75% recorded once. Sequencing used PBMCs. The origin of the receptors is a man under 40 in good health and CMV-seronegative.

This clone was found a few times. The V call is TRBV27, the J call TRBJ1-2; 7 bases are a match to TRBD1. The germline V gene encodes CDR1 MNHEY and CDR2 SMNVEV (reference sequence). With V trimmed by 7 bases and J by 8 bases, 4 bases remained unmatched. This CDR3 comprises 11 residues. The CDR3 protein is CASKGASGYTF. The CDR3 DNA is TGTGCCAGCAAGGGGGCGTCAGGCTACACCTTC.

This chain connects TRBV5-6 to TRBJ2-3; D is undetermined. CDR1 and CDR2 from the germline V gene are SGHDT and YYEEEE. The CDR3 totals 16 residues. Trimming cost V 1 base and J 1 base, with 13 bases left between them. CDR3 sequence reads: CASSLPETLRTDTQYF. In nucleotides, the CDR3 is TGTGCCAGCAGCTTGCCGGAGACCCTTCGCACAGATACGCAGTATTTT. Supplemented by reference TRBV5-6 and TRBJ2-3, the full variable domain reads DAGVTQSPTHLIKTRGQQVTLRCSPKSGHDTVSWYQQALGQGPQFIFQYYEEEERQRGNFPDRFSGHQFPNYSSELNVNALLLGDSALYLCASSLPETLRTDTQYFGPGTRLTVL.

The chain has TRBV5-1 and TRBJ2-5; 9 positions agree with TRBD1. Germline V lookup: CDR1 SGHRS, CDR2 YFSETQ. Trimming at V came to 4 bases and at J to 5 bases, leaving 9 bases not matched to a gene. This CDR3 is built from 15 residues. The CDR3 is CASSLGDRVEETQYF. CDR3 coding DNA: TGCGCCAGCAGCCTGGGGGACAGGGTGGAGGAGACCCAGTACTTC. Using reference TRBV5-1 and TRBJ2-5 for the parts outside the CDR3, the full variable domain is KAGVTQTPRYLIKTRGQQVTLSCSPISGHRSVSWYQQTPGQGLQFLFEYFSETQRNKGNFPGRFSGRQFSNSRSEMNVSTLELGDSALYLCASSLGDRVEETQYFGPGTRLLVL.

The J gene is TRBJ1-2, the V gene TRBV5-1; weak D call: TRBD1 (5 bases). The CDR3 is 16 residues long. V gave up 1 base and J gave up 8 bases, with 21 bases separating them. Germline V CDR1 and CDR2: SGHRS, YFSETQ. The CDR3 region is CASSLNGQGPNSGYTF. CDR3 DNA sequence: TGCGCCAGCAGCTTGAACGGGCAGGGCCCCAACAGCGGCTACACCTTC.

Turning to this clone: This specimen includes other DNA sequences encoding the same CDR3. The chain recombines TRBV27 with TRBJ1-6; D is unclear. Trimming took 5 bases from V and 4 from J, leaving 6 bases between them. Germline loops: CDR1 MNHEY, CDR2 SMNVEV (reference sequence). The length of the CDR3 is 13 residues. The CDR3 here is CASSTVYNSPLHF. The CDR3 DNA sequence: TGTGCCAGCAGTACAGTTTATAATTCACCCCTCCACTTT.

V and J are TRBV11-1 and TRBJ1-4, with D unresolved. CDR1 is SGHAT and CDR2 is FQDESV in the germline V gene (reference sequence). V lost 5 bases and J lost 5, with 12 bases in between. This CDR3 comprises 14 residues. For the CDR3, the DNA is TGTGCCAGCAGCCTCCGGCGCGGGAATGAAAAACTGTTTTTT. It encodes CASSLRRGNEKLFF.

This clone showed up just once. The J gene is TRBJ2-3, the V gene TRBV15, with 12 bases that match TRBD1. CDR1 is LNHNV, CDR2 YYDKDF, per germline (reference sequence). V trimming: 1 base; J trimming: 4 bases; junction bases outside the gene matches: 0. The CDR3 is 15 residues long. CDR3 sequence: CATSRGDRGPDTQYF. CDR3 coding DNA: TGTGCCACCAGCAGAGGGGACAGGGGGCCAGATACGCAGTATTTT.

The genes are TRBV30 and TRBJ2-4, with D perhaps TRBD2 (6 bases). Trimming stripped 4 bases from V and 0 bases from J, with 10 bases between. The CDR3 runs 14 residues. The germline gives CDR1 GTSNPN, CDR2 SVGIG (reference sequence). The chain's CDR3 is CAWTTGLAKNIQYF. The CDR3 DNA reads TGTGCCTGGACGACGGGACTAGCCAAAAACATTCAGTACTTC.

This chain links TRBV4-1 with TRBJ2-7, with TRBD1 matching over 8 bases. CDR1 is MGHRA, CDR2 YSYEKL, per germline. CDR3 length: 14 amino acids. J lost 5 bases, V lost 4 bases, and 7 bases had no gene match. The CDR3 loop is CASSLRQGLHEQYF. CDR3 coding DNA: TGCGCCAGCAGCCTCAGACAGGGGTTACACGAGCAGTACTTC.

This clone appeared a few times. The V gene is TRBV19, the J gene TRBJ1-5; D is perhaps TRBD1 (6 bases). CDR1 is LNHDA, CDR2 SQIVND, per germline (reference sequence). Between the trimmed V and J ends, which lost 5 bases and 2 bases, there was a span of 13 bases. This CDR3 spans 15 amino acids. CDR3 sequence (DNA): TGTGCCAGTAGTGCTCTCGCAGGGGGCAATCAGCCCCAGCATTTT. As protein: CASSALAGGNQPQHF.

The chain uses TRBV5-5 and TRBJ2-7; a weak D match, TRBD1 (6 bases). The CDR3 consists of 14 residues. Germline V gene sequence: CDR1 SGHKS, CDR2 YYEKEE (reference sequence). V dropped 4 bases and J dropped 3 bases, with 14 bases sitting between them. The CDR3 nucleotides are TGTGCCAGCAGCCTGTCGGGGACATACTACGAGCAGTACTTC. The encoded protein is CASSLSGTYYEQYF.

The chain couples TRBV5-1 to TRBJ1-6, with TRBD1 matching 7 bases. V was clipped by 4 bases and J by 10 bases; unmatched bases: 5. Germline CDR1 and CDR2: SGHRS and YFSETQ. The length of the CDR3 is 13 residues. The chain's CDR3 is CASSNRGGSPLHF. The CDR3 coding sequence is TGCGCCAGCAGCAACAGGGGAGGCTCACCCCTCCACTTT.

V gene TRBV7-9 combines with J gene TRBJ2-6; no definite D call. The V gene's germline CDR1 is SEHNR and CDR2 FQNEAQ (reference sequence). V was shortened by 6 bases and J by 0 bases, with 9 bases between the two germline ends. There are 15 residues in the CDR3. The CDR3 region has the DNA TGTGCCAGCAGTCATGGAGCCTCTGGGGCCAACGTCCTGACTTTC. Amino acids: CASSHGASGANVLTF.

In this sample, this clone turned up a few times. The rearrangement joins TRBV25-1 to TRBJ1-2; possibly TRBD1 for D (5 bases). The V gene lost 4 bases and the J gene lost 4 bases, with 10 bases spanning the gap. In germline, CDR1 is MGHDK, CDR2 SYGVNS. This CDR3 region has 13 residues. The CDR3 sequence: CASSGGAAYGYTF. The CDR3 DNA sequence: TGTGCCAGCAGTGGCGGGGCGGCCTATGGCTACACCTTC.

The V call is TRBV2, the J call TRBJ2-5; 7 bases map to TRBD1. Germline loops: CDR1 SNHLY, CDR2 FYNNEI. The CDR3 is made up of 14 amino acids. Losses at the gene ends were 6 bases for V and 5 bases for J; bases not matched to a gene: 9. The CDR3 sequence: CASRTSPRGETQYF. DNA of the CDR3: TGTGCCAGCAGGACCAGTCCCAGGGGGGAGACCCAGTACTTC.

V usage is TRBV5-6 and J usage is TRBJ2-7; D may be TRBD1 (6 bases). With 1 base removed from V and 6 bases from J, the gap between germline ends came to 14 bases. Germline V CDR1 and CDR2: SGHDT, YYEEEE. The CDR3 consists of 14 residues. In nucleotides, the CDR3 is TGTGCCAGCAGCTTGCGACAGGTCCTCGGCGAGCAGTACTTC. Protein: CASSLRQVLGEQYF.

V usage is TRBV7-2 and J usage is TRBJ2-3; no clear D gene. The CDR3 length is 15 residues. CDR1 SGHTA and CDR2 FQGNSA come from the germline V gene. Trimming cost V 4 bases and J 1 base, with 12 bases left between them. The CDR3 reads CASSSPPGGTDTQYF. CDR3 nucleotide sequence: TGTGCCAGCAGCTCCCCCCCCGGTGGCACAGATACGCAGTATTTT.

The J gene is TRBJ2-7, the V gene TRBV4-1; tentatively, D is TRBD1 (5 bases). CDR3 length: 14 amino acids. CDR1 and CDR2 from the germline V gene are MGHRA and YSYEKL. Trimming removed 1 base from V and 2 bases from J, with 9 bases in between. The CDR3 region has the DNA TGCGCCAGCAGCCAAGGGACACCTGCCTACGAGCAGTACTTC. As protein: CASSQGTPAYEQYF.

This clone was observed a single time. The chain recombines TRBV11-2 with TRBJ2-1; the match to TRBD2 covers 8 bases. Germline V gene data show CDR1 as SGHAT and CDR2 as FQNNGV. CDR3 length: 13 residues. J was trimmed by 6 bases and V by 5 bases; bases with no gene match: 3. The CDR3 DNA reads TGTGCCAGCAGCCTAAGCGGGGGCAATGAGCAGTTCTTC. It encodes CASSLSGGNEQFF.

The chain uses TRBV7-9 and TRBJ2-2; 8 bases align to TRBD1. The CDR3 has 15 amino acids. Germline lookup yields CDR1 SEHNR and CDR2 FQNEAQ (reference sequence). V trimming: 5 bases; J trimming: 3 bases; junction bases outside the gene matches: 5. CDR3 sequence (DNA): TGTGCCAGCAGCGTAGGACAGGGAGACACCGGGGAGCTGTTTTTT. Translation gives CASSVGQGDTGELFF.

The genes are TRBV5-1 and TRBJ1-1; D possibly corresponds to TRBD1 (5 bases). Germline lookup yields CDR1 SGHRS and CDR2 YFSETQ. Trimming took off 0 bases at V and 8 bases at J, with 11 bases between the two ends. The CDR3 is 13 amino acids. The CDR3, as DNA: TGCGCCAGCAGCTTGGCGACAGTTACAGAAGCTTTCTTT. This translates into CASSLATVTEAFF.

The chain uses TRBV6-1 and TRBJ2-7, with 9 bases that match TRBD1. The V and J ends lost 7 bases and 12 bases, in that order; junction bases with no gene match: 19. The CDR3 is 15 amino acids. Per the germline V gene, CDR1 is MNHNS and CDR2 is SASEGT. CDR3 sequence reads: CASTDSTGGVEKRYF. The CDR3 bases are TGTGCCAGCACCGATTCTACAGGGGGCGTTGAGAAGCGGTACTTC.

V usage is TRBV6-5 and J usage is TRBJ2-2, with 8 bases that match TRBD2. From germline, CDR1 is MNHEY and CDR2 SVGAGI. The CDR3 contains 15 residues. Unmatched junction bases numbered 14, after V lost 10 bases and J lost 7 bases. The CDR3 is CATKNRGGLSGELFF. The CDR3 coding sequence is TGTGCCACCAAAAATCGGGGGGGCCTTAGCGGGGAGCTGTTTTTT.

The chain employs TRBV15 and TRBJ2-1, with D maybe TRBD2 (6 bases). CDR1 LNHNV and CDR2 YYDKDF come from the germline V gene (reference sequence). CDR3 length equals 13 residues. V was cut by 6 bases and J by 12 bases, with 18 bases left in between. DNA for the CDR3: TGTGCCACCAGACAAGGGACTTTTTTAGGGCAGTTCTTC. Protein sequence: CATRQGTFLGQFF.

CDR3 nucleotides: TGTGCCACCAGCAGACGCGGGCCGAACACTGAAGCTTTCTTT. Residues: CATSRRGPNTEAFF. The V gene is TRBV15, the J gene TRBJ1-1; D ambiguous. The length of the CDR3 is 14 residues. V was pared by 2 bases and J by 1 base, with 8 bases between. The germline V gene encodes CDR1 LNHNV and CDR2 YYDKDF (reference sequence).

The chain has TRBV19 and TRBJ2-1, with D perhaps matching TRBD2 (6 bases). V was shortened by 3 bases and J by 12 bases, with 18 bases between the two germline ends. The germline gives CDR1 LNHDA, CDR2 SQIVND (reference sequence). This CDR3 is 14 amino acids long. The CDR3 bases are TGTGCCAGTAGTATTCTCGGGGGTGCCGATCGGCAGTTCTTC. Its translation: CASSILGGADRQFF.

Only one count was recorded for this clone. The rearrangement joins TRBV19 to TRBJ2-1; D is unresolved. Deletions cut 6 bases from V and 8 bases from J, with 11 bases between. There are 12 residues in the CDR3. The germline gives CDR1 LNHDA, CDR2 SQIVND (reference sequence). The CDR3 DNA follows: TGTGCCAGTAGCGTCCGAGTCGATGAGCAGTTCTTC. Protein sequence: CASSVRVDEQFF.

This clone was counted between two and nine times. The rearrangement links TRBV15 to TRBJ1-6; 10 bases match TRBD1. V lost 1 base to trimming and J lost 9 bases; unmatched junction nucleotides: 3. Germline V gene sequence: CDR1 LNHNV, CDR2 YYDKDF (reference sequence). This CDR3 spans 15 amino acids. This chain's CDR3 is CATSRGQGASSPLHF. The CDR3 DNA follows: TGTGCCACCAGCAGAGGACAGGGGGCCAGTTCACCCCTCCACTTT.

This sequence joins TRBV6-5 and TRBJ2-7; TRBD1 matches 7 bases. J gave up 4 bases and V 2 bases, and 11 bases lay outside the gene matches. The CDR3 totals 16 residues. Germline CDR1 is MNHEY and CDR2 is SVGAGI. CDR3 DNA: TGTGCCAGCAGTTACCAGAGGGGGCTTGGCCGTTACGAGCAGTACTTC. It translates to CASSYQRGLGRYEQYF.